This TCR beta chain was sequenced for a study of CD8+ T cells in alopecia areata. Study-wide findings and caveats: During tofacitinib treatment, many expanded lesional clones remained in scalp and blood. Lesional scalp, especially alopecia totalis/universalis, showed higher clonality than normal scalp.

The CDR3 has 18 residues. The V gene's germline CDR1 is SEHNR and CDR2 FQNEAQ (reference sequence). The ends lost 4 bases at V and 5 bases at J; junction bases unmatched: 16. The sample's treatment: oral pan-JAK inhibitor, 5-10 mg twice daily. Starting from PBMCs, sorting isolated CD4+ and CD8+ T cells. Only one count was recorded for this clone. Its antigen remains unknown. Once RNA had been extracted, it was reverse transcribed into cDNA to act as the sequencing template. TCRdb keeps only in-frame clones here, not all; method: immunoSEQ multiplex PCR. The table records some 150,000 clones, about 88% of them present only once.

The gene calls are TRBV7-9 and TRBJ1-4; TRBD1 aligns across 7 bases. The receptor was derived from a human donor with alopecia areata. This specimen consisted of CD8+ T cells sorted from blood, obtained at week 4, from a patient treated with tofacitinib. The CDR3 bases are TGTGCCAGCAGCTCCACCGGGACAGCCACTTACTTGAATGAAAAACTGTTTTTT. It translates to CASSSTGTATYLNEKLFF. Together with reference TRBV7-9 and TRBJ1-4, the CDR3 gives the full variable domain: DTGVSQNPRHKITKRGQNVTFRCDPISEHNRLYWYRQTLGQGPEFLTYFQNEAQLEKSRLLSDRFSAERPKGSFSTLEIQRTEQGDSAMYLCASSSTGTATYLNEKLFFGSGTQLSVL.